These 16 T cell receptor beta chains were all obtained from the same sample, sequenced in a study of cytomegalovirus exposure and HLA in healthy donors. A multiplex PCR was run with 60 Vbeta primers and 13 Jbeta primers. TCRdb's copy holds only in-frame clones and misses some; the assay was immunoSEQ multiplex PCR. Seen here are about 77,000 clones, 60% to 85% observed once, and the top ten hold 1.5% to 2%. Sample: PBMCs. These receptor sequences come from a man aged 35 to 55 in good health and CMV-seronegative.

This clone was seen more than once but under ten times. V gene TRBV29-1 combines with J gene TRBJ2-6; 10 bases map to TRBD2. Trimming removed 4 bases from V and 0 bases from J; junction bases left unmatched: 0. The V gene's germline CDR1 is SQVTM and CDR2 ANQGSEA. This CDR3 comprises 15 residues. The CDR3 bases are TGCAGCGTTGGGACTAGCGGCTCTGGGGCCAACGTCCTGACTTTC. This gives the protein CSVGTSGSGANVLTF.

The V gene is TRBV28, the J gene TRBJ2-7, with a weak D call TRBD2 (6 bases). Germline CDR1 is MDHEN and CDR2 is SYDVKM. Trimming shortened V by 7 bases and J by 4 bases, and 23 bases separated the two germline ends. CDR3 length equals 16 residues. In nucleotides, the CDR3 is TGTGCCAGCAAACCCCCGATAGCGGAGGTGAATTACGAGCAGTACTTC. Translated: CASKPPIAEVNYEQYF.

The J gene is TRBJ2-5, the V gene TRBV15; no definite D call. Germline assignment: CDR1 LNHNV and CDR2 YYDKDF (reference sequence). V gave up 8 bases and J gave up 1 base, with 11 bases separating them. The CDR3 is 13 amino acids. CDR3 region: CATRLGVQETQYF. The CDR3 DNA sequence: TGTGCCACCCGCTTGGGCGTCCAAGAGACCCAGTACTTC. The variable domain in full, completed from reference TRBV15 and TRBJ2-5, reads DAMVIQNPRYQVTQFGKPVTLSCSQTLNHNVMYWYQQKSSQAPKLLFHYYDKDFNNEADTPDNFQSRRPNTSFCFLDIRSPGLGDTAMYLCATRLGVQETQYFGPGTRLLVL.

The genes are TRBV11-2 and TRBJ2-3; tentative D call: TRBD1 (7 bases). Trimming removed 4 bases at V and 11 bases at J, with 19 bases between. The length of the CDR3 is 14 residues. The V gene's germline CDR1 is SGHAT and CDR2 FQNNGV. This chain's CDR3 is CASSWGTVGQRQYF. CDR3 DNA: TGTGCCAGCAGCTGGGGGACTGTGGGACAGAGGCAGTATTTT.

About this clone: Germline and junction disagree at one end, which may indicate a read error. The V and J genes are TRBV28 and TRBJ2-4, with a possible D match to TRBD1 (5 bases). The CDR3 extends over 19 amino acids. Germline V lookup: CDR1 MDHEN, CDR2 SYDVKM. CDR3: CASGAVVRRRSLAKNSQYF. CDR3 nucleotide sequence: TGTGCCAGCGGGGCAGTAGTGCGCCGAAGATCATTAGCCAAAAACAGTCAGTACTTC.

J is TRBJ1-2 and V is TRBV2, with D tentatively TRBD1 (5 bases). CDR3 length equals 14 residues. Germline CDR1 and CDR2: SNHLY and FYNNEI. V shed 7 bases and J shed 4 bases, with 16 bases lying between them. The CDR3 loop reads CASITGGVIYGYTF. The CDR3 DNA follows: TGTGCCAGCATCACGGGGGGGGTGATCTATGGCTACACCTTC.

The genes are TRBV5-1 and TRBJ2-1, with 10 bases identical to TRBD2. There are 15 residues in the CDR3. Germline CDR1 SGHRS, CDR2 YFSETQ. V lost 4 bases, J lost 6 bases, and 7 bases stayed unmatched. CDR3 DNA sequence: TGCGCCAGCAGCGCCAGGACTAGCGGCTTCAATGAGCAGTTCTTC. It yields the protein CASSARTSGFNEQFF.

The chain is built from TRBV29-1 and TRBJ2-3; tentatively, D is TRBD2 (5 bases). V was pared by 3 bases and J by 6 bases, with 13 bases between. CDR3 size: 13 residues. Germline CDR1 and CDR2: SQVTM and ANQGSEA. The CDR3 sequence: CSVEWRVGDTQYF. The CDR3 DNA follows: TGCAGCGTTGAGTGGCGGGTCGGGGATACGCAGTATTTT.

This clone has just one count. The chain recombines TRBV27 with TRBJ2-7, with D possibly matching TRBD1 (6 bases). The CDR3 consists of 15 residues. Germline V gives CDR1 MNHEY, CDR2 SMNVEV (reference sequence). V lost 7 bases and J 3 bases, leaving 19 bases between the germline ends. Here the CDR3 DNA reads TGTGCCAGCAAAAAGGTTTGGGACACCGGCTACGAGCAGTACTTC. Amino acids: CASKKVWDTGYEQYF.

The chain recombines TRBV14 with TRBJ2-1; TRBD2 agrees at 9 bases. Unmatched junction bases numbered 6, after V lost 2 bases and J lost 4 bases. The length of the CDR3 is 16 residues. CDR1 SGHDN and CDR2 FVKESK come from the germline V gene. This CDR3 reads CASSQPLAGEYNEQFF. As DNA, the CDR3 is TGTGCCAGCAGCCAACCACTAGCGGGCGAGTACAATGAGCAGTTCTTC.

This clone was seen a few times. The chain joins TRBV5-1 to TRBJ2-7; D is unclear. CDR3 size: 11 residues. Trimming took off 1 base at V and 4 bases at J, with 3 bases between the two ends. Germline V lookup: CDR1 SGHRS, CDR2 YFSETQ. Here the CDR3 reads CASSLQYEQYF. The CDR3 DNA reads TGCGCCAGCAGCTTGCAATACGAGCAGTACTTC.

CDR3: CASSLGGTSGIGETQYF. The CDR3 region has the DNA TGTGCCAGCAGCTTGGGGGGGACTAGCGGGATTGGCGAGACCCAGTACTTC. The J gene is TRBJ2-5, the V gene TRBV5-5; 13 bases align to TRBD2. Germline loops: CDR1 SGHKS, CDR2 YYEKEE (reference sequence). The CDR3 extends over 17 amino acids. Trimming at V came to 0 bases and at J to 5 bases, leaving 7 bases not matched to a gene.

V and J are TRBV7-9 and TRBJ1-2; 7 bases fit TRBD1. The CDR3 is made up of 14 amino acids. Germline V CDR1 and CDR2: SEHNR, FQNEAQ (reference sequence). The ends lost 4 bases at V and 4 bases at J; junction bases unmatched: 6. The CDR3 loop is CASSSTGVGYGYTF. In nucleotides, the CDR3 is TGTGCCAGCAGCTCTACAGGGGTCGGCTATGGCTACACCTTC.

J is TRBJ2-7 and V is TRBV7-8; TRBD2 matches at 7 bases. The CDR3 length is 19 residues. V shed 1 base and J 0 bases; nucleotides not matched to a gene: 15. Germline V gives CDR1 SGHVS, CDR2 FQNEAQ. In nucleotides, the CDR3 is TGTGCCAGCAGCTTAGGTAGGCTAGCGGCCTATTATAGCTCCTACGAGCAGTACTTC. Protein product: CASSLGRLAAYYSSYEQYF.

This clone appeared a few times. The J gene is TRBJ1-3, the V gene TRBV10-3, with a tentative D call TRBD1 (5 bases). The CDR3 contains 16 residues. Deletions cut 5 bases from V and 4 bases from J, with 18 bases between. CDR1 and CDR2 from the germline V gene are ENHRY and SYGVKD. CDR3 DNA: TGTGCCATCAGTTACAGGACAAAACAAGAGGGAAACACCATATATTTT. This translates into CAISYRTKQEGNTIYF.

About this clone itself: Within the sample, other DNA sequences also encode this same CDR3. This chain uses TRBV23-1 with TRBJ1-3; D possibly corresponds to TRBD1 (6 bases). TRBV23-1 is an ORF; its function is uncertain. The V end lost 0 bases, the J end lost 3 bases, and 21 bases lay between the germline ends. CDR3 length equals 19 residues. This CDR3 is CASSQSKGTGGVCGNTIYF. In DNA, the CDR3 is TGCGCCAGCAGTCAATCGAAAGGAACGGGGGGCGTTTGTGGAAACACCATATATTTT.